The entry below describes one TCR beta chain. No antigen is known for it. This sample is drawn from a study of cytomegalovirus exposure and HLA in healthy donors. Turning to the study itself: A previous analysis identified 95 million to 140 million unique TCR beta sequences derived from around 200 million T cells.

The ends lost 3 bases at V and 0 bases at J; junction bases unmatched: 9. From germline, CDR1 is LNHDA and CDR2 SQIVND (reference sequence). The CDR3 is 20 amino acids. Primers: 60 Vbeta forward and 13 Jbeta reverse. Data came from immunoSEQ multiplex PCR; TCRdb stores just in-frame clones and leaves some out. The sample yields roughly 170,000 clones, roughly 83% seen once. Study outcomes and limitations: TCR beta chains numbering approximately 150 were designated cytomegalovirus-associated.

Sample: PBMCs. This receptor was obtained from a man aged 25 to 40 in good health and CMV-seronegative. This sequence joins TRBV19 and TRBJ2-1; 15 bases map to TRBD2. The CDR3: CASSINVGLAGGYSYNEQFF. Written as DNA, the CDR3 is TGTGCCAGTAGTATTAATGTGGGACTAGCGGGAGGATACTCCTACAATGAGCAGTTCTTC.